This TCR beta chain was retrieved from a study of CD8 T cells in ankylosing spondylitis. Study-level results: Ankylosing spondylitis blood seemed to carry a telltale TCR beta motif made of about 8 highly homologous variants. Disease-linked clones proved CD8+ and comparatively uncommon in peripheral blood. Reportedly, significant enrichment of disease-linked clones occurred in matched ankylosing spondylitis synovial fluid.

From germline, CDR1 is SEHNR and CDR2 FQNEAQ (reference sequence). The CDR3 extends over 13 amino acids. V gave up 1 base and J gave up 6 bases, with 9 bases separating them. This clonotype was counted a few times. Its cognate antigen is unknown. TCRdb itself ran the 5' RACE reads through MiXCR, one entry per CDR3 protein. Of around 100,000 distinct CDR3 sequences listed, 24% were seen once; the top ten hold roughly 12%. The V and J genes are TRBV7-9 and TRBJ1-2; D is undetermined. Sequencing input: synovial fluid, either unsorted or a sorted T cell fraction (not recorded which). The source of this sequence is a male donor with ankylosing spondylitis. The CDR3 here is CASSLGTSHGYTF. The CDR3 DNA reads TGTGCCAGCAGCTTAGGCACTTCTCATGGCTACACCTTC.